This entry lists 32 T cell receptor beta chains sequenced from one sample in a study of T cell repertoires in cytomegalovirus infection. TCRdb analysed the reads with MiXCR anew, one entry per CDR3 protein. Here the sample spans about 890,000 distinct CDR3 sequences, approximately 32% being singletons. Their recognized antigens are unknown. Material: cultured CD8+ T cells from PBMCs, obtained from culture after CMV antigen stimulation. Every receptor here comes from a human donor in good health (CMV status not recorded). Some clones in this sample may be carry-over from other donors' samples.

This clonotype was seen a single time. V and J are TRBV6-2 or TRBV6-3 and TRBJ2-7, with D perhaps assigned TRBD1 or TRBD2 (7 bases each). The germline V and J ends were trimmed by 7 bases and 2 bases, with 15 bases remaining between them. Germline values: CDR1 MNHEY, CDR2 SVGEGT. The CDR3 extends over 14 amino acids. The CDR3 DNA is TGTGCCAGCATCCCCAGGGGGGGACCCTACGAGCAGTACTTC. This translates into CASIPRGGPYEQYF.

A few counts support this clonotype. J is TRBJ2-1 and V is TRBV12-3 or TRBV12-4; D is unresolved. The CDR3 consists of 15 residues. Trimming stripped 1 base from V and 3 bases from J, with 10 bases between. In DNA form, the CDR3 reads TGTGCCAGCAGTTTAGTCCCTAACTACTACAATGAGCAGTTCTTC. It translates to CASSLVPNYYNEQFF.

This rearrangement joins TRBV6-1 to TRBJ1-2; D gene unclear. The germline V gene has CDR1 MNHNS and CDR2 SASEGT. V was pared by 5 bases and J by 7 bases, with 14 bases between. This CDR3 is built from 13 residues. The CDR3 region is CASSSHGSAGYTF. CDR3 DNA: TGTGCCAGCAGTTCCCACGGATCTGCTGGCTACACCTTC.

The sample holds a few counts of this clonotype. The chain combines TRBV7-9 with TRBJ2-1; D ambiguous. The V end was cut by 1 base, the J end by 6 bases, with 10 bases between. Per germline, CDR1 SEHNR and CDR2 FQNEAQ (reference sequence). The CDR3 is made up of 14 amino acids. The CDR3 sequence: CASSLGYGGNEQFF. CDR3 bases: TGTGCCAGCAGCTTAGGGTATGGCGGCAATGAGCAGTTCTTC.

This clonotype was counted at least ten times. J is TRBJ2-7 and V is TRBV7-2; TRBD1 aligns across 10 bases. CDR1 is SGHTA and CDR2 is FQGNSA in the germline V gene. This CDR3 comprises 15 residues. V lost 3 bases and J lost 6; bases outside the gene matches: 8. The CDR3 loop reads CASSLKRQGAVEQYF. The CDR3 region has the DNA TGTGCCAGCAGCTTGAAGAGACAGGGGGCCGTCGAGCAGTACTTC. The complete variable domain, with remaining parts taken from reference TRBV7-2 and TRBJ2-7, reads GAGVSQSPSNKVTEKGKDVELRCDPISGHTALYWYRQSLGQGLEFLIYFQGNSAPDKSGLPSDRFSAERTGGSVSTLTIQRTQQEDSAVYLCASSLKRQGAVEQYFGPGTRLTVT.

This CDR3 is CASSWAPHYGYTF. In DNA form, the CDR3 reads TGTGCCAGCAGCTGGGCCCCCCACTATGGCTACACCTTC. The chain couples TRBV13 to TRBJ1-2; unclear D gene. V lost 4 bases and J 3 bases, leaving 9 bases between the germline ends. From germline, CDR1 is PRHDT and CDR2 FYEKMQ (reference sequence). There are 13 residues in the CDR3.

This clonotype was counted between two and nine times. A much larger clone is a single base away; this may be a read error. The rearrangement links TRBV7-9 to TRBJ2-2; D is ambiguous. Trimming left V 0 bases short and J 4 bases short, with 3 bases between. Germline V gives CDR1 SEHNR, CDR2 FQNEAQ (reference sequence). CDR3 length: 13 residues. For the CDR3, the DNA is TGTGCCAGCAGCTTAGCGGTCACCGGGGAGCTGTTTTTT. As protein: CASSLAVTGELFF.

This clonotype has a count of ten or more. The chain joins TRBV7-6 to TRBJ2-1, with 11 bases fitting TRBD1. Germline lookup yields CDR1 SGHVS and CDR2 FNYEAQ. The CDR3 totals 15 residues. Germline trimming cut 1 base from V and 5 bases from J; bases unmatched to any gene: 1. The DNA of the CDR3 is TGTGCCAGCAGCTTAGGGGACAGGGGGGACAATGAGCAGTTCTTC. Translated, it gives CASSLGDRGDNEQFF. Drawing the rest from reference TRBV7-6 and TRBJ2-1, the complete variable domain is GAGVSQSPRYKVTKRGQDVALRCDPISGHVSLYWYRQALGQGPEFLTYFNYEAQQDKSGLPNDRFSAERPEGSISTLTIQRTEQRDSAMYRCASSLGDRGDNEQFFGPGTRLTVL.

CDR3 sequence (DNA): TGTGCCAGCAGCAGCCGAGACAGGGGGCTCCGAGAGACCCAGTACTTC. It specifies CASSSRDRGLRETQYF. The chain has TRBV9 and TRBJ2-5, with TRBD1 matching over 10 bases. CDR3 length equals 16 residues. J lost 4 bases, V lost 4 bases, and 10 bases had no gene match. Germline values: CDR1 SGDLS, CDR2 YYNGEE.

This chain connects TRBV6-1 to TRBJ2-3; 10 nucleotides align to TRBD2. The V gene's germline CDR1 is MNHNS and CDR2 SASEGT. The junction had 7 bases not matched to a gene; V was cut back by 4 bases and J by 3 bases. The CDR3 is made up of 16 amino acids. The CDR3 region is CASSGPTSGETDTQYF. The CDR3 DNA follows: TGTGCCAGCAGTGGCCCAACTAGCGGGGAAACAGATACGCAGTATTTT.

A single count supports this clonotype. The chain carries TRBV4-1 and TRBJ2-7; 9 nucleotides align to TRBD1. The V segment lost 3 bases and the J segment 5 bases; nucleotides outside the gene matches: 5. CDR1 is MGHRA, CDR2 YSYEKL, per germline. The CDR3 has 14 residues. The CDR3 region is CASSHPGQGNEQYF. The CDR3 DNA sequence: TGCGCCAGCAGCCATCCGGGACAGGGCAACGAGCAGTACTTC.

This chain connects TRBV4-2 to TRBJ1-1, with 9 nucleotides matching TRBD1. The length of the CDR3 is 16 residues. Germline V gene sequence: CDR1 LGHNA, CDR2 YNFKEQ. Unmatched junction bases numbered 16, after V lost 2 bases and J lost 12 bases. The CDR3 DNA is TGTGCCAGCAGCCAAATAACCTCTTCGGGACAGGGTAGACCTTTCTTT. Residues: CASSQITSSGQGRPFF.

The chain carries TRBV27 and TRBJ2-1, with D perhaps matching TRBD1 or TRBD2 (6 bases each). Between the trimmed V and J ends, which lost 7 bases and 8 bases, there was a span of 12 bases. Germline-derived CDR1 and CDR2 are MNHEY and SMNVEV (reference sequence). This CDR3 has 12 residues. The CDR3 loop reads CASIGGPYEQFF. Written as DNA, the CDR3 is TGTGCCAGCATTGGGGGGCCATATGAGCAGTTCTTC.

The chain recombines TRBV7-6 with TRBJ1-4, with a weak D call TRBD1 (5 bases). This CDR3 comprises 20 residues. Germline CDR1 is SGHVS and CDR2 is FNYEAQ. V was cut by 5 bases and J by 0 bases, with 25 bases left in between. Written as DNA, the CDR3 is TGTGCCAGCAGCAAAAACCCCCGGGACTCTAGGTTCCCAACTAATGAAAAACTGTTTTTT. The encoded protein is CASSKNPRDSRFPTNEKLFF.

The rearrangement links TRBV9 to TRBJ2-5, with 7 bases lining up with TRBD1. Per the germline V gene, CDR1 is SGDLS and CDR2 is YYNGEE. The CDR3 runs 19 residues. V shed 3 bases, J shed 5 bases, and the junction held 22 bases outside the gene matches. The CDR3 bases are TGTGCCAGCAGCGGACCAGGGACAGAGGATGGAACAACAAGGGAGACCCAGTACTTC. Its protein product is CASSGPGTEDGTTRETQYF.

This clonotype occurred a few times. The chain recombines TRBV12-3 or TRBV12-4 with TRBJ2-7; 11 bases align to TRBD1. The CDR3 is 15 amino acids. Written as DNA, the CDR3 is TGTGCCAGTAGTTTGGGGGGGACAGGGGGGAACGAGCAGTACGTC. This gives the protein CASSLGGTGGNEQYV.

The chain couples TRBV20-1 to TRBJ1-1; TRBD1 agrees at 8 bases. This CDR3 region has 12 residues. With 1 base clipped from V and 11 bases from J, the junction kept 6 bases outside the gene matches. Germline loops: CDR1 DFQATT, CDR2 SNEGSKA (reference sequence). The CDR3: CSARGVRGLAFF. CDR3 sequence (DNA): TGCAGTGCTAGAGGCGTCAGGGGGCTGGCTTTCTTT.

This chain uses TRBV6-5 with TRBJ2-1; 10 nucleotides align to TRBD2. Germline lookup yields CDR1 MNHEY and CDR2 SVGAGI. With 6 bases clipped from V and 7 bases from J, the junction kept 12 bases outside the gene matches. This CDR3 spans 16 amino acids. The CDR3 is CASSRLAGGVSNEQFF. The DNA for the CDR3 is TGTGCCAGCAGCCGCTTAGCGGGGGGTGTGAGTAATGAGCAGTTCTTC.

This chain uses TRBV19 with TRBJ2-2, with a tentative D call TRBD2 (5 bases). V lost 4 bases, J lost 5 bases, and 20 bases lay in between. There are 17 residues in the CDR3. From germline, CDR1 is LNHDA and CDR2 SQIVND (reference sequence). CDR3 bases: TGTGCCAGTAGTACCCCCCCACTAGGTTGGGGAACCGGGGAGCTGTTTTTT. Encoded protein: CASSTPPLGWGTGELFF.

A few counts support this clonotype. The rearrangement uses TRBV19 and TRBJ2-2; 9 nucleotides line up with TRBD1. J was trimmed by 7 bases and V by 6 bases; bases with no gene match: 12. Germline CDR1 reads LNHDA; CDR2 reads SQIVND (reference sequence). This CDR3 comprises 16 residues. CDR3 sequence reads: CASRTSQGAHGGELFF. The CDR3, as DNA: TGTGCCAGTAGGACCTCACAGGGGGCGCACGGCGGGGAGCTGTTTTTT.

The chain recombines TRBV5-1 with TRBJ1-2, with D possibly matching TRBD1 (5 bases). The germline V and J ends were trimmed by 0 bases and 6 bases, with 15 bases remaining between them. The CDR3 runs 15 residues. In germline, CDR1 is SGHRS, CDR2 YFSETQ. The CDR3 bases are TGCGCCAGCAGCTTGGCAGACAGTCGTCGGGATGGCTACACCTTC. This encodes CASSLADSRRDGYTF.

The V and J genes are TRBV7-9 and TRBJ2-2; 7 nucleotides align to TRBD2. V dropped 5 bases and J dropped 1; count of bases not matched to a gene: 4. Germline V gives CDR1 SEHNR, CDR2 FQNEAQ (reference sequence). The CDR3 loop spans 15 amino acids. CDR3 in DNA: TGTGCCAGCAGCACCTCTAGCGGGAACACCGGGGAGCTGTTTTTT. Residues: CASSTSSGNTGELFF.

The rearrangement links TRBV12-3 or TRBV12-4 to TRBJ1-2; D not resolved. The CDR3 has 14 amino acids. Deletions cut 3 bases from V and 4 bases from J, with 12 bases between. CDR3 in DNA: TGTGCCAGCAGTTTCTCCGGGGAGGGCTATGGCTACACCTTC. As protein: CASSFSGEGYGYTF.

CDR3 bases: TGTGCCAGCAGCTCCGGATTAAACGCCTACGAGCAGTACTTC. It codes for CASSSGLNAYEQYF. V and J are TRBV13 and TRBJ2-7; D remains ambiguous. V lost 4 bases and J 2 bases, leaving 12 bases between the germline ends. The CDR3 consists of 14 residues. CDR1 and CDR2 (germline): PRHDT, FYEKMQ (reference sequence).

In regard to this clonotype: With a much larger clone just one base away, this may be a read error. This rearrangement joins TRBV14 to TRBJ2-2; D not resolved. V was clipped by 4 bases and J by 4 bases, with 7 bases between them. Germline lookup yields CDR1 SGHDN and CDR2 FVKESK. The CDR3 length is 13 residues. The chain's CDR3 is CASSLWSTGELFF. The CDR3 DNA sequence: TGTGCCAGCAGCCTATGGAGCACCGGGGAGCTGTTTTTT.

CDR3 coding DNA: TGTGCCAGCACTCGAGAGGGCGTGTATGGCTACACCTTC. Its protein product is CASTREGVYGYTF. The J gene is TRBJ1-2, the V gene TRBV2; D is ambiguous. The CDR3 has 13 amino acids. Trimming removed 7 bases at V and 5 bases at J, with 14 bases between. Germline CDR1 and CDR2: SNHLY and FYNNEI.

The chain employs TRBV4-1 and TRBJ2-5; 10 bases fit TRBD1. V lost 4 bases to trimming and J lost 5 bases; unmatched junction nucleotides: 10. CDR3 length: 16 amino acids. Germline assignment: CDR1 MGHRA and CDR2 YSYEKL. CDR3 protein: CASSLYDRGQLETQYF. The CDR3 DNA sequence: TGCGCCAGCAGCCTGTACGACAGGGGGCAGCTTGAGACCCAGTACTTC.

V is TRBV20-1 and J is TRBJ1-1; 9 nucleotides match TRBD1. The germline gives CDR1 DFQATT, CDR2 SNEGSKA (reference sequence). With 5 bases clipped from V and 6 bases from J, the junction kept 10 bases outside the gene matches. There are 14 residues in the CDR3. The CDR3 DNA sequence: TGCAGTGCTGCGAAGGGACAGGGTGGAGCTGAAGCTTTCTTT. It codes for CSAAKGQGGAEAFF.

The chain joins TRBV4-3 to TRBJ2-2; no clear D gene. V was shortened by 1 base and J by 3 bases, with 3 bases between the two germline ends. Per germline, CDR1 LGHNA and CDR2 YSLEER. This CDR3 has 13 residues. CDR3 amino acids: CASSQADTGELFF. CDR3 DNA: TGCGCCAGCAGCCAAGCCGACACCGGGGAGCTGTTTTTT.

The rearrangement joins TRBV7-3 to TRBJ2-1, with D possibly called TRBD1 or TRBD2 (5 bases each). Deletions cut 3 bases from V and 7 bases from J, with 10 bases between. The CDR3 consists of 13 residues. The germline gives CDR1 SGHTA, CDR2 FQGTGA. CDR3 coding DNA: TGTGCCAGCAGCTTGAGGGGTCGGAATGAGCAGTTCTTC. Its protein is CASSLRGRNEQFF.

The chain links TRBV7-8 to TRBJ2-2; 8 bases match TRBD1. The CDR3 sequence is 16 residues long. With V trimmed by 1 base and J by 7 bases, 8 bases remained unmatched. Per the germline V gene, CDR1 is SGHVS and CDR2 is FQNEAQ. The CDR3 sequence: CASSLEWTGLGGELFF. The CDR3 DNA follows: TGTGCCAGCAGCTTAGAATGGACAGGGTTAGGCGGGGAGCTGTTTTTT. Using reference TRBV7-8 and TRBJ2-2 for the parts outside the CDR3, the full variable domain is GAGVSQSPRYKVAKRGQDVALRCDPISGHVSLFWYQQALGQGPEFLTYFQNEAQLDKSGLPSDRFFAERPEGSVSTLKIQRTQQEDSAVYLCASSLEWTGLGGELFFGEGSRLTVL.

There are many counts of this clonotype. The CDR3, as DNA: TGTGCCACCGGGCGAGCGGGGGAGGAGACCCAGTACTTC. It is translated as CATGRAGEETQYF. The gene calls are TRBV24-1 and TRBJ2-5; 8 bases align to TRBD2. Germline lookup yields CDR1 KGHDR and CDR2 SFDVKD. The length of the CDR3 is 13 residues. With V trimmed by 9 bases and J by 5 bases, 7 bases remained unmatched.